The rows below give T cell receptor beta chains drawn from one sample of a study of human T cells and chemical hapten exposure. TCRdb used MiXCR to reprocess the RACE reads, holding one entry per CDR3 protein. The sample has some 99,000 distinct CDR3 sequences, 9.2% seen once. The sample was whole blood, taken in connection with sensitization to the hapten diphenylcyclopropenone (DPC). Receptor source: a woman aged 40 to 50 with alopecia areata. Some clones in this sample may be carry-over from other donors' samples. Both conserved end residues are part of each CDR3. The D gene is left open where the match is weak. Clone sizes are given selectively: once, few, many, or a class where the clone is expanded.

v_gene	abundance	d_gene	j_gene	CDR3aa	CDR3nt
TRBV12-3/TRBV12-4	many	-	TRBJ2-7	CASSPNSYEQYF	TGTGCCAGCAGCCCCAACTCCTACGAGCAGTACTTC
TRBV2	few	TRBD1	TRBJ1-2	CASSVTRIDRAFGYTF	TGTGCCAGCAGTGTCACAAGGATTGACAGGGCGTTCGGCTACACCTTC
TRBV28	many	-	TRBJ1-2	CASSPGQILRGYTF	TGTGCCAGCAGTCCGGGACAAATTCTGAGAGGCTACACCTTC
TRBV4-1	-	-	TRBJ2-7	CASSQEGHQMEEQYF	TGCGCCAGCAGCCAAGAGGGGCACCAGATGGAAGAGCAGTACTTC
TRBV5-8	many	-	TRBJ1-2	CASTPRLTF	TGTGCCAGCACCCCTCGGCTCACCTTC
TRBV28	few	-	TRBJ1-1	CASSADRNTEAFF	TGTGCCAGCAGCGCTGACAGGAACACTGAAGCTTTCTTT
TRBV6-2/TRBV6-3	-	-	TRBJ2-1	CASSARTANNEQFF	TGTGCCAGCAGTGCGCGGACAGCAAACAATGAGCAGTTCTTC
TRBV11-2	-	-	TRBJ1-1	CASSLVAGATEAFF	TGTGCCAGCAGCCTGGTGGCGGGTGCCACTGAAGCTTTCTTT
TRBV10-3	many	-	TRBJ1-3	CAISEFSGTNTIYF	TGTGCCATCAGTGAGTTTTCGGGGACTAACACCATATATTTT
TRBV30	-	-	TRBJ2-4	CAWAGTLNNIQYF	TGTGCCTGGGCGGGGACTCTCAATAACATTCAGTACTTC
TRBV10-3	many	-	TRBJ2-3	CAISSGEGTDTQYF	TGTGCCATCAGCTCGGGAGAGGGCACAGATACGCAGTATTTT
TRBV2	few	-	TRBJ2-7	CASSIYRLYEQYF	TGTGCCAGCAGTATTTACAGGTTGTACGAGCAGTACTTC
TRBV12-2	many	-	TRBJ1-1	CASRSELGYTEAFF	TGTGCAAGTCGCTCCGAATTAGGTTACACTGAAGCTTTCTTT
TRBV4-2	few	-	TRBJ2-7	CASSQDQDPHEQYF	TGTGCCAGCAGCCAAGATCAGGACCCCCACGAGCAGTACTTC
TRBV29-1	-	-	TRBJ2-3	CSVARGPDTQYF	TGCAGCGTTGCCCGGGGCCCAGATACGCAGTATTTT
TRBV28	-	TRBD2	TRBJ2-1	CASSFASGGSDEQFF	TGTGCCAGCAGTTTCGCTAGCGGGGGGTCAGATGAGCAGTTCTTC
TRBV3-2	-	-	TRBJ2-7	CASSPSLLSPPYEQYF	TGTGCCAGCAGCCCCTCTTTGCTTAGTCCACCCTACGAGCAGTACTTC
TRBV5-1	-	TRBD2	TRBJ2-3	CASSLIAGGPGTDTQYF	TGCGCCAGCAGCCTTATAGCGGGGGGGCCTGGCACAGATACGCAGTATTTT
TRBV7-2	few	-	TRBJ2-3	CASSLVPAGLLSTDTQYF	TGTGCCAGCAGCTTAGTTCCGGCGGGGCTCCTTAGCACAGATACGCAGTATTTT
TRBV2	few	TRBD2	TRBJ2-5	CASTRVTSAETQYF	TGTGCCAGCACCCGAGTAACTAGCGCAGAGACCCAGTACTTC
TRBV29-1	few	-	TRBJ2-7	CSIERGGIDYEQYF	TGCAGCATCGAAAGGGGTGGAATTGACTACGAGCAGTACTTC
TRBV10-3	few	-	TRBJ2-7	CAIPPPQYYEQYF	TGTGCCATACCCCCTCCGCAGTACTACGAGCAGTACTTC
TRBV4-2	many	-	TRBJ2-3	CASSHLGEVENTQYF	TGTGCCAGCAGCCATTTAGGCGAGGTGGAGAATACGCAGTATTTT
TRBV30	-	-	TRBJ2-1	CACPDRSSYNEQFF	TGTGCCTGCCCAGACAGGTCGTCCTACAATGAGCAGTTCTTC
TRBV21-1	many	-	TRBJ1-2	CASGETGDSYGYTF	TGTGCCAGCGGTGAGACAGGGGATAGCTATGGCTACACCTTC
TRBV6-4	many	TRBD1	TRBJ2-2	CASRASTGANTGELFF	TGTGCCAGCCGGGCCTCGACAGGGGCGAACACCGGGGAGCTGTTTTTT
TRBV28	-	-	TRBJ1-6	CASRLLSTGFSYNSPLHF	TGTGCCAGCAGACTCCTCAGCACCGGCTTCTCCTATAATTCACCCCTCCACTTT
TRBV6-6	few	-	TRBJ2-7	CASSWRDSVAYEQYF	TGTGCCAGCAGTTGGAGGGACAGTGTGGCCTACGAGCAGTACTTC
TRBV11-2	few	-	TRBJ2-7	CASSLVYGAYEQYF	TGTGCCAGCAGCTTAGTGTACGGCGCCTACGAGCAGTACTTC
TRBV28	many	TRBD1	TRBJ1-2	CASSSTGADGYTF	TGTGCCAGCAGTTCAACAGGGGCAGACGGCTACACCTTC
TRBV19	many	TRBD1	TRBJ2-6	CASRHRDRPYSGANVLTF	TGTGCCAGTAGGCACCGGGACAGACCTTACTCTGGGGCCAACGTCCTGACTTTC
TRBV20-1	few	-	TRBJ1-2	CSARGEGVHGYTF	TGCAGTGCCCGAGGAGAGGGTGTTCATGGCTACACCTTC
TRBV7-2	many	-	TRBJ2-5	CASSLAESETQYF	TGTGCCAGCAGCTTAGCAGAATCAGAGACCCAGTACTTC
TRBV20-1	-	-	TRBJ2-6	CSARNGANVLTF	TGCAGTGCCCGAAACGGGGCCAACGTCCTGACTTTC
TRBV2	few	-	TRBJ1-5	CASSAGRSNQPQHF	TGTGCCAGCAGCGCAGGGAGGAGCAATCAGCCCCAGCATTTT
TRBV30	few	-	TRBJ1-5	CAWSRYGDQPQHF	TGTGCCTGGAGCCGGTATGGAGATCAGCCCCAGCATTTT
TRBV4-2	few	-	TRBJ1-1	CASSPGGGLTEAFF	TGTGCCAGCAGCCCGGGGGGAGGGCTCACTGAAGCTTTCTTT
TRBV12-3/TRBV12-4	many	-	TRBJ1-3	CASRQGRTSENTIYF	TGTGCCAGCAGGCAGGGTCGAACGTCTGAAAACACCATATATTTT
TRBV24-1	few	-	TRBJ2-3	CATSDKYTQYF	TGTGCCACCAGTGATAAATATACGCAGTATTTT
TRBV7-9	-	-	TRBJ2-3	CASSRWRGESTDMQYF	TGTGCCAGCAGCCGATGGAGGGGCGAAAGCACAGATATGCAGTATTTT
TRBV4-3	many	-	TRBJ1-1	CASSTDFGTPNTEAFF	TGCGCCAGCAGCACTGATTTCGGGACTCCGAACACTGAAGCTTTCTTT
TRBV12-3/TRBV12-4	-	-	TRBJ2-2	CASSFGQGGTGVLFF	TGTGCCAGCAGTTTTGGGCAGGGGGGCACCGGGGTGCTGTTTTTT
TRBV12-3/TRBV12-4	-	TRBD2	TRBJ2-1	CASSWSNGGASYNEQFF	TGTGCCAGCAGTTGGAGCAACGGGGGGGCATCCTACAATGAGCAGTTCTTC
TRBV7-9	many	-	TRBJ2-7	CASGSQKYEQYF	TGTGCCAGCGGGTCACAGAAATACGAGCAGTACTTC
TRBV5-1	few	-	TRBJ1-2	CASSLERGQEGYGYTF	TGCGCCAGCAGCTTGGAGCGCGGGCAAGAGGGCTATGGCTACACCTTC
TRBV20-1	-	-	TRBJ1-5	CSAGRAYSNQPQHF	TGCAGTGCTGGTAGAGCCTATAGCAATCAGCCCCAGCATTTT
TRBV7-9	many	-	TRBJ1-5	CASSLSDRPYQPQHF	TGTGCCAGCAGCTTATCTGACAGACCCTATCAGCCCCAGCATTTT
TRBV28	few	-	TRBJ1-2	CASSLRPYGYTF	TGTGCCAGCAGTTTAAGGCCTTATGGCTACACCTTC
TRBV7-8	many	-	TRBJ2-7	CASSAWTGQAGEQYF	TGTGCCAGCAGCGCCTGGACAGGACAAGCGGGCGAGCAGTACTTC
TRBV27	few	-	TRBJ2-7	CASSGSVVYEQYF	TGTGCCAGCAGTGGGTCTGTGGTCTACGAGCAGTACTTC